A selection of T cell receptor beta chains follows, all from one sample in a study of blood T cells in healthy people across ages. TCRdb re-analysed the 5' RACE reads in MiXCR, keeping a single row per CDR3 protein. The sample lists hundreds of thousands of distinct CDR3 sequences; around 54% were seen once. Sequenced sample: blood. The receptors shown here come from a man aged 55 to 70 in good health. CDR3s include the opening cysteine and the closing phenylalanine or tryptophan. A D gene is named only where the DNA matches it firmly. Clone size is stated in some rows and not others, as once, few, many or a class when expanded.

j_gene: TRBJ2-1; abundance: -; d_gene: -; v_gene: TRBV6-6; CDR3nt: TGTGCCAGCAGTGACTCGGACTTCAATGAGCAGTTCTTC; CDR3aa: CASSDSDFNEQFF
j_gene: TRBJ2-5; abundance: -; d_gene: TRBD2; v_gene: TRBV6-6; CDR3nt: TGTGCCAGCACCGACGGACTAGCGAGAGAGACCCAGTACTTC; CDR3aa: CASTDGLARETQYF
j_gene: TRBJ2-5; abundance: -; d_gene: -; v_gene: TRBV7-9; CDR3nt: TGTGCCAGCAGCTCCCCCCCTGGGACAAGGCAAGAGACCCAGTACTTC; CDR3aa: CASSSPPGTRQETQYF
j_gene: TRBJ2-5; abundance: -; d_gene: TRBD2; v_gene: TRBV7-9; CDR3nt: TGTGCCAGCAGCTCCTTTAGCGGGGGAGGAGAGACCCAGTACTTC; CDR3aa: CASSSFSGGGETQYF
j_gene: TRBJ2-1; abundance: -; d_gene: TRBD1; v_gene: TRBV5-1; CDR3nt: TGCGCCAGCAGCACAGACAGGGGCTCCTACAATGAGCAGTTCTTC; CDR3aa: CASSTDRGSYNEQFF
j_gene: TRBJ2-3; abundance: -; d_gene: -; v_gene: TRBV20-1; CDR3nt: TGCAGTGCTCCCCGGGGGGCCGGCTCAGATACGCAGTATTTT; CDR3aa: CSAPRGAGSDTQYF
j_gene: TRBJ1-5; abundance: -; d_gene: -; v_gene: TRBV6-5; CDR3nt: TGTGCCAGCAGCCGTCAGCAAACTAATCAGCCCCAGCATTTT; CDR3aa: CASSRQQTNQPQHF
j_gene: TRBJ2-1; abundance: few; d_gene: TRBD2; v_gene: TRBV20-1; CDR3nt: TGCAGTGCAACTGCACTAGCGGGGGTACGGAATGAGCAGTTCTTC; CDR3aa: CSATALAGVRNEQFF
j_gene: TRBJ2-1; abundance: -; d_gene: -; v_gene: TRBV29-1; CDR3nt: TGCAGCGTTTTCTCCTACAATGAGCAGTTCTTC; CDR3aa: CSVFSYNEQFF
j_gene: TRBJ2-4; abundance: -; d_gene: -; v_gene: TRBV20-1; CDR3nt: TGCAGTGCTAGAGAACTGGGGGTGGCCAAAAACATTCAGTACTTC; CDR3aa: CSARELGVAKNIQYF
j_gene: TRBJ2-3; abundance: -; d_gene: TRBD2; v_gene: TRBV7-2; CDR3nt: TGTGCCAGCAGCCGGAGGGGAGGGCAACTAAGCACAGATACGCAGTATTTT; CDR3aa: CASSRRGGQLSTDTQYF
j_gene: TRBJ1-1; abundance: -; d_gene: -; v_gene: TRBV7-2; CDR3nt: TGTGCCAGCACCCTATACCGGACGACTGAAGCTTTCTTT; CDR3aa: CASTLYRTTEAFF
j_gene: TRBJ2-7; abundance: -; d_gene: -; v_gene: TRBV6-4; CDR3nt: TGTGCCAGCAGTGACCCAGACTACGAGCAGTACTTC; CDR3aa: CASSDPDYEQYF
j_gene: TRBJ1-2; abundance: -; d_gene: -; v_gene: TRBV25-1; CDR3nt: TGTGCCAGCAGTGACCCCGGGACGGTTTATGGCTACACCTTC; CDR3aa: CASSDPGTVYGYTF
j_gene: TRBJ1-5; abundance: once; d_gene: -; v_gene: TRBV5-5; CDR3nt: TGTGCCAGCAGCTTGGGATGGGGGACCAAGAATCAGCCCCAGCATTTT; CDR3aa: CASSLGWGTKNQPQHF
j_gene: TRBJ2-5; abundance: few; d_gene: TRBD2; v_gene: TRBV5-1; CDR3nt: TGCGCCAGCAGCTCTATCGCTAGCGGACAAGAGACCCAGTACTTC; CDR3aa: CASSSIASGQETQYF
j_gene: TRBJ1-4; abundance: -; d_gene: TRBD1; v_gene: TRBV10-3; CDR3nt: TGTGCCATCAGTGGGGGACAGGATAATGGAAAACTGGTTTTT; CDR3aa: CAISGGQDNGKLVF
j_gene: TRBJ1-2; abundance: once; d_gene: -; v_gene: TRBV28; CDR3nt: TGTGCCACCGGGACACTTAACTATGGCTACACCTTC; CDR3aa: CATGTLNYGYTF
j_gene: TRBJ1-1; abundance: -; d_gene: -; v_gene: TRBV18; CDR3nt: TGTGCCAGCTCACCCGGACAGACAGTGAACACTGAAGCTTTCTTT; CDR3aa: CASSPGQTVNTEAFF
j_gene: TRBJ2-5; abundance: -; d_gene: TRBD2; v_gene: TRBV20-1; CDR3nt: TGCAGTGCTCCCAGGGTAGGACTAGCGGGGGCCACACAAGAGACCCAGTACTTC; CDR3aa: CSAPRVGLAGATQETQYF
j_gene: TRBJ1-5; abundance: -; d_gene: -; v_gene: TRBV5-1; CDR3nt: TGCGCCAGCAGCCAATTGGGGGGGGACAATCAGCCCCAGCATTTT; CDR3aa: CASSQLGGDNQPQHF
j_gene: TRBJ2-3; abundance: -; d_gene: TRBD2; v_gene: TRBV6-5; CDR3nt: TGTGCCAGCAGGGCGAGCGGGGGCGAAGATACGCAGTATTTT; CDR3aa: CASRASGGEDTQYF
j_gene: TRBJ2-5; abundance: -; d_gene: TRBD1; v_gene: TRBV20-1; CDR3nt: TGCAGTGCTACACTACCCCTGGACAGGGGGAATCAATTCGGAGAGACCCAGTACTTC; CDR3aa: CSATLPLDRGNQFGETQYF
j_gene: TRBJ2-3; abundance: -; d_gene: -; v_gene: TRBV9; CDR3nt: TGTGCCAGCAGCGGACTCAGGATCGCTAGCACAGATACGCAGTATTTT; CDR3aa: CASSGLRIASTDTQYF
j_gene: TRBJ2-5; abundance: -; d_gene: TRBD1; v_gene: TRBV28; CDR3nt: TGTGCCAGCGGCGGGACAGGGGATGGGCGAGGAGAGACCCAGTACTTC; CDR3aa: CASGGTGDGRGETQYF
j_gene: TRBJ2-1; abundance: few; d_gene: -; v_gene: TRBV9; CDR3nt: TGTGCCAGCAGCGTTGGGAGCTCCTACAATGAGCAGTTCTTC; CDR3aa: CASSVGSSYNEQFF
j_gene: TRBJ2-6; abundance: -; d_gene: -; v_gene: TRBV3-1; CDR3nt: TGTGCCAGCAGCCCTATGGCCTCTGGGGCCAACGTCCTGACTTTC; CDR3aa: CASSPMASGANVLTF
j_gene: TRBJ1-5; abundance: few; d_gene: -; v_gene: TRBV20-1; CDR3nt: TGCAGTGCTAGTTGGGGGGTTAACCAGCCCCAGCATTTT; CDR3aa: CSASWGVNQPQHF
j_gene: TRBJ2-5; abundance: -; d_gene: TRBD2; v_gene: TRBV5-6; CDR3nt: TGTGCCAGCAGCTTCGCTAGCGGGTTGGAGACCCAGTACTTC; CDR3aa: CASSFASGLETQYF
j_gene: TRBJ1-2; abundance: -; d_gene: TRBD1; v_gene: TRBV6-4; CDR3nt: TGTGCCAGCAGCGACACAGGGGGCTCCTATGGCCACACCTTC; CDR3aa: CASSDTGGSYGHTF
j_gene: TRBJ1-6; abundance: -; d_gene: -; v_gene: TRBV7-9; CDR3nt: TGTGCCAGCAGCTTAGTGGGGGCCGTCAATTCACCCCTCCACTTT; CDR3aa: CASSLVGAVNSPLHF
j_gene: TRBJ2-1; abundance: -; d_gene: -; v_gene: TRBV7-2; CDR3nt: TGTGCCAGCAGCCGTACGAATGAGCAGTTCTTC; CDR3aa: CASSRTNEQFF
j_gene: TRBJ1-1; abundance: once; d_gene: -; v_gene: TRBV12-3/TRBV12-4; CDR3nt: TGTGCCAGCAGCACAACCTGGGCCACTGAAGCTTTCTTT; CDR3aa: CASSTTWATEAFF
j_gene: TRBJ2-5; abundance: -; d_gene: -; v_gene: TRBV7-2; CDR3nt: TGTGCCAGCAGCTTAGGGGCCCAGTACTTC; CDR3aa: CASSLGAQYF
j_gene: TRBJ1-5; abundance: -; d_gene: -; v_gene: TRBV5-1; CDR3nt: TGCGCCAGCAGCTTGACTCAATGGCCCCAGCATTTT; CDR3aa: CASSLTQWPQHF
j_gene: TRBJ1-1; abundance: -; d_gene: TRBD1; v_gene: TRBV28; CDR3nt: TGTGCCAGCAGTTTCCACAGGGGGATTGACACTGAAGCTTTCTTT; CDR3aa: CASSFHRGIDTEAFF
j_gene: TRBJ2-3; abundance: -; d_gene: -; v_gene: TRBV6-1; CDR3nt: TGTGCCAGCAGTGAAGAGTCACTCCGCACAGATACGCAGTATTTT; CDR3aa: CASSEESLRTDTQYF
j_gene: TRBJ2-1; abundance: -; d_gene: TRBD2; v_gene: TRBV6-2/TRBV6-3; CDR3nt: TGTGCCAGCAGTTCCCTAGCGGGGGCCCGCACGGAGCAGTTCTTC; CDR3aa: CASSSLAGARTEQFF
j_gene: TRBJ2-5; abundance: few; d_gene: TRBD2; v_gene: TRBV25-1; CDR3nt: TGTGCCAGCAGTGGCCCTCCGGGGACTAGCCAAGAGACCCAGTACTTC; CDR3aa: CASSGPPGTSQETQYF
j_gene: TRBJ1-1; abundance: -; d_gene: -; v_gene: TRBV4-1; CDR3nt: TGCGCCAGCAGCCGGATACAAAGGGGGGACACTGAAGCTTTCTTT; CDR3aa: CASSRIQRGDTEAFF